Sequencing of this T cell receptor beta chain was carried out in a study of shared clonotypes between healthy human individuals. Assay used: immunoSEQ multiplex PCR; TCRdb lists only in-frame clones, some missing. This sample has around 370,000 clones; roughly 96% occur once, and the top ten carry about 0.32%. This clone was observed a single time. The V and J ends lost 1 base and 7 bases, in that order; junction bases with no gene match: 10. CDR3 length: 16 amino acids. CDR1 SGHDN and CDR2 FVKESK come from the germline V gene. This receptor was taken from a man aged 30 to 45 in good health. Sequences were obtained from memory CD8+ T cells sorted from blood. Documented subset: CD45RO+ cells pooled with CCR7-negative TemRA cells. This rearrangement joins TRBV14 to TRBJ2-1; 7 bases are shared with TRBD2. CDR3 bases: TGTGCCAGCAGCCAAGCAGTACGAGGGCGGGGGAATGAGCAGTTCTTC. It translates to CASSQAVRGRGNEQFF. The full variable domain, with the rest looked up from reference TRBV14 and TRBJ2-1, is EAGVTQFPSHSVIEKGQTVTLRCDPISGHDNLYWYRRVMGKEIKFLLHFVKESKQDESGMPNNRFLAERTGGTYSTLKVQPAELEDSGVYFCASSQAVRGRGNEQFFGPGTRLTVL.